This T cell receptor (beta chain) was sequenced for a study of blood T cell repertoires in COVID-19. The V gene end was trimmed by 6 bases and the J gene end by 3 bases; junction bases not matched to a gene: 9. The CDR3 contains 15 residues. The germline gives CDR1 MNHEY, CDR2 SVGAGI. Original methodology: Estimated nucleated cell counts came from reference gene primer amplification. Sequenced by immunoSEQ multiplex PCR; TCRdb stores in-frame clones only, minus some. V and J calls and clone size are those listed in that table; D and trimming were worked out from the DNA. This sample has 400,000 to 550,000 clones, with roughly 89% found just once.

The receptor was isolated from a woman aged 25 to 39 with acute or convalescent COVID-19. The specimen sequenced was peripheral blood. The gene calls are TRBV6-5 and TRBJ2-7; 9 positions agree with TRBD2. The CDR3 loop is CASRSSGVRIYEQYF. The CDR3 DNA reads TGTGCCAGCAGATCTAGCGGGGTCCGAATCTACGAGCAGTACTTC.